A selection of T cell receptor beta chains follows, all from one sample in a study of CD8+ T cells in alopecia areata. This table comes from immunoSEQ multiplex PCR, and its TCRdb copy is limited to in-frame clones, with some not included. Of some 180,000 clones in the sample, 53% were seen once. This specimen was CD8+ T cells sorted from blood, taken at week 24, from a patient treated with tofacitinib. Every receptor here comes from a human donor with alopecia areata. CDR3s include the opening cysteine and the closing phenylalanine or tryptophan. A D gene is named only where the DNA matches it firmly. Part of the rows lack a size; the others show once, few, many or a class for expanded clones.

D gene	clone size	V gene	J gene	CDR3 DNA	CDR3 protein
.	.	TRBV4-3	TRBJ1-6	TGCGCCAGCAGCCAAGAGAGTGGCAGGGAGGGATCACCCCTCCACTTT	CASSQESGREGSPLHF
.	.	TRBV14	TRBJ2-1	TGTGCCAGCAGCCAAGGGGGGGCGCATGAGCAGTTCTTC	CASSQGGAHEQFF
TRBD2	.	TRBV7-2	TRBJ2-1	TGTGCCAGCACGTGGGGGGGATCCTACAATGAGCAGTTCTTC	CASTWGGSYNEQFF
.	.	TRBV7-6	TRBJ2-7	TGTGCCAGCAGCAAGGACGTCCCGGACTACGAGCAGTACTTC	CASSKDVPDYEQYF
.	.	TRBV9	TRBJ2-7	TGTGCCAGCAGCGTAGATGCCGGAGGGGCGGTCGAGCAGTACTTC	CASSVDAGGAVEQYF
TRBD1	.	TRBV10-3	TRBJ2-1	TGTGCCATCGGGGGACAGGGGGCCTACAATGAGCAGTTCTTC	CAIGGQGAYNEQFF
.	.	TRBV15	TRBJ1-4	TGTGCCACCAGCAGAGATCAGGGGCTGGGTGAAAAACTGTTTTTT	CATSRDQGLGEKLFF
.	.	TRBV30	TRBJ1-1	TGTGCCTGGACCCAAACTTTGAACACTGAAGCTTTCTTT	CAWTQTLNTEAFF
.	.	TRBV6-1	TRBJ2-7	TGTGCCAGCAGTGAAGTTAGAGAGACGCCTAGCTCCTACGAGCAGTACTTC	CASSEVRETPSSYEQYF
.	.	TRBV15	TRBJ2-5	TGTGCCACCAGCACAGGGGGGGAGACCCAGTACTTC	CATSTGGETQYF
TRBD2	.	TRBV4-1	TRBJ2-1	TGCGTCGGAATCTGGCGGGAGAATGAGCAGTTCTTC	CVGIWRENEQFF
.	few	TRBV5-1	TRBJ1-1	TGCGCCAGCAGCTCGGAGGGGGGGCGCATCACTGAAGCTTTCTTT	CASSSEGGRITEAFF
.	.	TRBV6-1	TRBJ1-2	TGTGCCAGCAGTGAGTACAGCCTATTCCGGAACTATGGCTACACCTTC	CASSEYSLFRNYGYTF
.	.	TRBV5-1	TRBJ2-5	TGCGCCAGCAGCTTGACCCAAGGGGCTGGGGTGGAGACCCAGTACTTC	CASSLTQGAGVETQYF
.	.	TRBV30	TRBJ2-2	TGTGCCTGGAGTCCAGGGACCGGGGAGCTGTTTTTT	CAWSPGTGELFF
.	.	TRBV6-5	TRBJ1-1	TGTGCCAGCAGCTCCTCGCAGGGGTGGACTGAAGCTTTCTTT	CASSSSQGWTEAFF
TRBD2	few	TRBV28	TRBJ2-7	TGTGCCAGCAGTACAGGACTAGCGGGGGACGAGCAGTACTTC	CASSTGLAGDEQYF
TRBD1	.	TRBV7-2	TRBJ2-7	TGTGCCAGCAGCTTAGTCCCGACAGGGCGCGAGCAGTACTTC	CASSLVPTGREQYF
.	few	TRBV2	TRBJ2-7	TGTGCCAGCAGCTTAGGGGCCTACGAGCAGTACTTC	CASSLGAYEQYF
.	.	TRBV4-3	TRBJ2-7	TGCGCCAGCAGCCAAGAATTGTCAGGATCCTCCTACGAGCAGTACTTC	CASSQELSGSSYEQYF
.	few	TRBV19	TRBJ2-3	TGTGCCAGTAGTATCAGTTCTGGCACAGATACGCAGTATTTT	CASSISSGTDTQYF
.	.	TRBV25-1	TRBJ2-1	TGTGCCAGCAGTCGGGGGTCCAACAATGAGCAGTTCTTC	CASSRGSNNEQFF
.	.	TRBV10-3	TRBJ1-6	TGTGCCATCACATCCAGGACTTCCCCCCTCCACTTT	CAITSRTSPLHF
.	.	TRBV11-1	TRBJ2-1	TGTGCCAGCAGCTCGGAACTCAATGAGCAGTTCTTC	CASSSELNEQFF
.	few	TRBV29-1	TRBJ1-2	TGCAGCGTTGACCCGCCTCTGGATGGCTACACCTTC	CSVDPPLDGYTF
.	.	TRBV9	TRBJ1-4	TGTGCCAGCAGCGCCGGACAGACGAATAATGAAAAACTGTTTTTT	CASSAGQTNNEKLFF
.	few	TRBV29-1	TRBJ2-7	TGCAGCGTTGAAGATCGGTCCAGGGGCTACGAGCAGTACTTC	CSVEDRSRGYEQYF
.	few	TRBV9	TRBJ1-2	TGTGCCAGCAGCGTGGGTACGGACTATGGCTACACCTTC	CASSVGTDYGYTF
.	.	TRBV6-5	TRBJ1-1	TGTGCCAGCAGTCCCCGGGAGAACACTGAAGCTTTCTTT	CASSPRENTEAFF